The 6 T cell receptor beta chains below were found in one sample sequenced in a study of shared clonotypes between healthy human individuals. This table comes from immunoSEQ multiplex PCR, and its TCRdb copy is limited to in-frame clones, with some not included. Of 2 million to 2.5 million clones detected, approximately 95% appear once; the ten largest clones hold 0.39%. Sequenced input: naive CD4+ T cells from PBMCs. Subset denoted: CD45RA+ positively selected. The origin of the receptors is a man aged 18 to 30 in good health. Some clones in this sample may be carry-over from other donors' samples.

The chain couples TRBV28 to TRBJ2-2; 13 bases fit TRBD2. The J segment lost 7 bases and the V segment lost 5 bases, leaving 4 bases of the junction unmatched. Germline CDR1 is MDHEN and CDR2 is SYDVKM. CDR3 size: 15 residues. The DNA for the CDR3 is TGTGCCAGCAGTCCGGGACTAGCGGGGATCGGGGAGCTGTTTTTT. Its translation: CASSPGLAGIGELFF.

This rearrangement joins TRBV7-2 to TRBJ2-7; TRBD1 might be the D (5 bases). CDR3 length: 14 residues. Trimming removed 5 bases at V and 0 bases at J, with 11 bases between. CDR1 SGHTA and CDR2 FQGNSA come from the germline V gene. DNA for the CDR3: TGTGCCAGCAGCCCGACAGTGACCTCCTACGAGCAGTACTTC. It codes for CASSPTVTSYEQYF.

The rearrangement links TRBV6-5 to TRBJ1-4; D perhaps matches TRBD1 (5 bases). Germline values: CDR1 MNHEY, CDR2 SVGAGI. The V and J ends lost 0 bases and 3 bases respectively, with 11 bases between them. The CDR3 sequence is 16 residues long. The CDR3 coding sequence is TGTGCCAGCAGTTACTCAGGAGGGACGGCTAATGAAAAACTGTTTTTT. Protein: CASSYSGGTANEKLFF.

The chain carries TRBV18 and TRBJ1-5, with TRBD1 matching over 7 bases. The CDR3 contains 18 residues. The V gene end was trimmed by 2 bases and the J gene end by 2 bases; junction bases not matched to a gene: 12. Germline assignment: CDR1 KGHSH and CDR2 LQKENI. The CDR3: CASSPSLQGREGNQPQHF. The DNA of the CDR3 is TGTGCCAGCTCACCATCCTTACAGGGGAGGGAAGGCAATCAGCCCCAGCATTTT.

This rearrangement joins TRBV15 to TRBJ1-2; the D gene is possibly TRBD1 (5 bases). Germline V lookup: CDR1 LNHNV, CDR2 YYDKDF (reference sequence). This CDR3 spans 15 amino acids. V dropped 0 bases and J dropped 7 bases, with 15 bases sitting between them. The CDR3 region has the DNA TGTGCCACCAGCAGAGATCCCCATTCGGGGGGTGGCTACACCTTC. Residues: CATSRDPHSGGGYTF.

The sample holds one count of this clone. The chain has TRBV18 and TRBJ1-4, with 9 nucleotides matching TRBD1. J gave up 5 bases and V 4 bases, and 2 bases lay outside the gene matches. Germline V gene lookup returns CDR1 KGHSH and CDR2 LQKENI. This CDR3 has 14 amino acids. CDR3 sequence (DNA): TGTGCCAGCTCACGGGACAGGGCGAATGAAAAACTGTTTTTT. Protein sequence: CASSRDRANEKLFF.